This T cell receptor beta chain originates from a study of identifying expanded T cells in peripheral blood. Study-level findings and limits: Differentially abundant clones: around 1.1 between replicates, about 15 at around 14 days, roughly 18 at four.

Trimming cost V 0 bases and J 5 bases, with 11 bases left between them. Germline loops: CDR1 SGHRS, CDR2 YFSETQ. The CDR3 is made up of 14 amino acids. As regards this clone: No antigen is known for it.

Here immunoSEQ multiplex PCR was the method, and the copy in TCRdb shows in-frame clones only, minus some. The data hold approximately 140,000 clones, with around nine tenths observed a single time. During the collection period, no donor immune events like infections were recorded. V gene TRBV5-1 combines with J gene TRBJ2-5; no firm D call. Sequencing used blood. The origin of this receptor is a person aged 18 to 75 in good health. CDR3 coding DNA: TGCGCCAGCAGCTTGGATGAGGTCGGGGAGACCCAGTACTTC. Translating it yields CASSLDEVGETQYF. The whole variable domain, filled in from reference TRBV5-1 and TRBJ2-5, reads KAGVTQTPRYLIKTRGQQVTLSCSPISGHRSVSWYQQTPGQGLQFLFEYFSETQRNKGNFPGRFSGRQFSNSRSEMNVSTLELGDSALYLCASSLDEVGETQYFGPGTRLLVL.